This TCR beta chain was sequenced for a study of identical twins. TCRdb re-called the 5' RACE reads through MiXCR, storing one row per CDR3 protein. The top ten clones hold around 7.8% of a sample with some 320,000 distinct CDR3 sequences, about 12% of them seen once. Healthy Caucasians supplied all donations. Germline assignment: CDR1 PRHDT and CDR2 FYEKMQ (reference sequence). V trimming: 4 bases; J trimming: 4 bases; junction bases outside the gene matches: 14. This CDR3 spans 17 amino acids. A few counts support this clonotype. The sample was also reused in another study, on yellow fever vaccine responses in identical twins. That work adds: Reportedly, twins' vaccine T cell responses looked partly convergent and partly personalized.

The specimen sequenced was CD8+ T cells sorted from blood. The chain employs TRBV13 and TRBJ2-5; 8 bases align to TRBD1. The clonotype was recovered from a woman under 30 in good health. Written as DNA, the CDR3 is TGTGCCAGCAGCTGCCAAAGACAGGGGAAGAGTGTAGAGACCCAGTACTTC. It yields the protein CASSCQRQGKSVETQYF.